This T cell receptor (beta chain) was captured in a study of technical replicates of blood from a handful of donors (dated by TCRdb to 2017 to 2019). Libraries were built with the immunoSEQ multiplex PCR assay. Held by TCRdb, this immuneACCESS table contains in-frame sequences only and omits some clones. Under half of the omission traces to an unresolved V gene where checked; the cause of the rest is unknown. The sample table holds about 62,000 clones, of which 89% were seen once. Together, the top ten hold about 5% of the sample. With regard to this clone: Its antigen remains unidentified. The record has no base qualities; no much larger clone is one base away.

The CDR3 spans 15 residues, from the cysteine through the phenylalanine. The retained sequence is limited to the CDR3, 45 bases, with the frame set at the first base. Taken from the germline V gene, the CDR1 and CDR2 loops are SGHTA and FQGNSA. The germline V end is reduced by 6 bases and the J end by 5 bases; junction bases left unmatched: 11. This TCR came from a human donor in good health. Some clones in this sample may be carry-over from other donors' samples. The sequenced sample consisted of PBMCs. The rearranged segments are TRBV7-2 and TRBJ2-5; 8 central nucleotides agree with TRBD1. The CDR3 reads CASSRTGGREETQYF. The nucleotide sequence is TGTGCCAGCAGTCGTACAGGGGGAAGGGAGGAGACCCAGTACTTC.